This T cell receptor beta chain was captured in a study of molecular identifiers for immune sequencing clone quantification. V lost 6 bases, J lost 3 bases, and 14 bases lay in between. From germline, CDR1 is SQVTM and CDR2 ANQGSEA. The CDR3 totals 13 residues. This clonotype occurred many times. Preparation of the bulk TCR libraries relied on previously described methods and listed TCR primers. TCRdb itself ran the PCR reads through MiXCR, one entry per CDR3 protein. The sample consists of about half a million distinct CDR3 sequences, around 21% of them appearing once. The gene calls are TRBV29-1 and TRBJ1-1; D may be TRBD1 (5 bases). This sequence originates from a human donor in good health. Some libraries in this study had Jurkat cell RNA spiked in. Material: naive CD8+ T cells from blood, with Jurkat cell RNA spiked in. Sample subset: FACS-sorted CD8+CD4-CCR7+CD45RA+ naive T cells. CDR3 DNA sequence: TGCAGCGTAGGGGCCTGGAGCGACACTGAAGCTTTCTTT. This translates into CSVGAWSDTEAFF.